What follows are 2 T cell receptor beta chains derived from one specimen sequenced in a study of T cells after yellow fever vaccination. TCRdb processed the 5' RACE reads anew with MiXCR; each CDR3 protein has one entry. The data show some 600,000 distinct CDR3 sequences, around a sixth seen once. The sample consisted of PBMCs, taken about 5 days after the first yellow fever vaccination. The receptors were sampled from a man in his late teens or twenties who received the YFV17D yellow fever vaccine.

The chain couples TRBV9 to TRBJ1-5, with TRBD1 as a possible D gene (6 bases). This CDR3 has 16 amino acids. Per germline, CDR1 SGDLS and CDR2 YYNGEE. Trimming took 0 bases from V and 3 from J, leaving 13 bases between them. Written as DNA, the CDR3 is TGTGCCAGCAGCGTAGGTTCAGGGGCCCACAATCAGCCCCAGCATTTT. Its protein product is CASSVGSGAHNQPQHF.

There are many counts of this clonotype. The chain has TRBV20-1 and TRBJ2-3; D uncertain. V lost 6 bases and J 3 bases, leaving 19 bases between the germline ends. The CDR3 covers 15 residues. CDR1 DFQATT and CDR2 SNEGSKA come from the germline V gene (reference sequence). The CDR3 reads CSALRTPHATDTQYF. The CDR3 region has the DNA TGCAGTGCCCTACGGACGCCACACGCAACAGATACGCAGTATTTT.